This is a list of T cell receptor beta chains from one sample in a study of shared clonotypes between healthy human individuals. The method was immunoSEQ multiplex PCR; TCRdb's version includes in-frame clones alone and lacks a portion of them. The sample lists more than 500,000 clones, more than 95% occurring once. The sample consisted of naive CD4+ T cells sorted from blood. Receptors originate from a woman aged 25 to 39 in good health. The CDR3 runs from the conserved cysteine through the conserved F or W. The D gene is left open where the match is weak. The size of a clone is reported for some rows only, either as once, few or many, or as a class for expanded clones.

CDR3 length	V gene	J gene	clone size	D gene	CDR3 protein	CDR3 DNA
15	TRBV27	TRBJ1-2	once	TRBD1	CASSESWDRVDGYTF	TGTGCCAGCAGCGAATCTTGGGACAGGGTCGATGGCTACACCTTC
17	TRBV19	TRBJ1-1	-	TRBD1	CASITSAGTGGETEAFF	TGTGCCAGTATAACCAGCGCCGGGACAGGGGGCGAGACTGAAGCTTTCTTT
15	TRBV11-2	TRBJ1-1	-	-	CASSQAIRDNTEAFF	TGTGCCAGCAGCCAAGCAATTCGCGATAACACTGAAGCTTTCTTT
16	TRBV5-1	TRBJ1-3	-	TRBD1	CASSLPGTGAGNTIYF	TGCGCCAGCAGCTTGCCCGGGACAGGGGCCGGAAACACCATATATTTT
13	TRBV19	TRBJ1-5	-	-	CASSPGGGQPQHF	TGTGCCAGTAGTCCAGGAGGCGGTCAGCCCCAGCATTTT
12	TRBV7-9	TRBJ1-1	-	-	CASSPTKDGAFF	TGTGCCAGCAGCCCGACCAAAGACGGAGCTTTCTTT
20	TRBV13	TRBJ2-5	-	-	CASSLGVNRFAMTATETQYF	TGTGCCAGCAGCTTAGGAGTCAACCGCTTCGCGATGACGGCGACAGAGACCCAGTACTTC
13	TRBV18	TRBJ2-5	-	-	CASSFRQEETQYF	TGTGCCAGCTCATTTCGACAGGAAGAGACCCAGTACTTC
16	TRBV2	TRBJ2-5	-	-	CASTPPLYGVQETQYF	TGTGCCAGCACACCCCCCCTATACGGGGTACAAGAGACCCAGTACTTC
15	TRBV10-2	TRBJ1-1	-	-	CASSEIGGRGTEAFF	TGCGCCAGCAGTGAGATTGGGGGGCGCGGGACTGAAGCTTTCTTT
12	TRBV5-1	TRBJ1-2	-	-	CASSLAVGGYTF	TGCGCCAGCAGCTTGGCGGTGGGCGGCTACACCTTC
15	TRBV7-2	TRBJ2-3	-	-	CASSLVRGYTDTQYF	TGTGCCAGCAGCTTAGTGCGGGGCTACACAGATACGCAGTATTTT
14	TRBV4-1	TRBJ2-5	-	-	CASSHLLTDETQYF	TGCGCCAGCAGCCATCTACTAACGGATGAGACCCAGTACTTC
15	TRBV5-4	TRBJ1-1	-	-	CASSLGPGVNTEAFF	TGTGCCAGCAGCTTGGGACCAGGGGTGAACACTGAAGCTTTCTTT
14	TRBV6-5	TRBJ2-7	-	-	CASTQGGRGYEQYF	TGTGCCAGCACCCAGGGGGGAAGGGGCTACGAGCAGTACTTC
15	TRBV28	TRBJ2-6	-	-	CASSSRKPGANVLTF	TGTGCCAGCAGTTCGCGGAAACCTGGGGCCAACGTCCTGACTTTC
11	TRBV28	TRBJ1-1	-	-	CASSGEMGAFF	TGTGCCAGCAGTGGGGAAATGGGAGCTTTCTTT
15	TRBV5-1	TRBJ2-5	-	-	CASSSSQGDQETQYF	TGCGCCAGCAGCTCTTCACAGGGAGACCAAGAGACCCAGTACTTC
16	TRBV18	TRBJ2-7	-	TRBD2	CASSPTSGRASYEQYF	TGTGCCAGCTCACCCACTAGCGGGAGGGCCTCGTACGAGCAGTACTTC
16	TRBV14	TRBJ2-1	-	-	CASSRDRYSSYNEQFF	TGTGCCAGCAGCCGAGACCGCTACAGCTCCTACAATGAGCAGTTCTTC
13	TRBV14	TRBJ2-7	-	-	CASSQFFSEFQYF	TGTGCCAGCAGCCAATTTTTTTCTGAGTTCCAGTACTTC
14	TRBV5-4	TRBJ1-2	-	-	CASSWDGLNYGYTF	TGTGCCAGCAGCTGGGACGGGCTTAACTATGGCTACACCTTC
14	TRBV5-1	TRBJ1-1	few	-	CASSLERVGTEAFF	TGCGCCAGCAGCTTGGAAAGGGTCGGGACTGAAGCTTTCTTT
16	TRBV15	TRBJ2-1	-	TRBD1	CATSATDRGTYNEQFF	TGTGCCACCAGCGCAACCGACAGGGGCACCTACAATGAGCAGTTCTTC
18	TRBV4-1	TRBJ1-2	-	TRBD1	CASSQDLIPRTGNYGYTF	TGCGCCAGCAGCCAAGACTTAATACCTAGGACAGGAAACTATGGCTACACCTTC
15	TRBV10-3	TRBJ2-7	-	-	CAISDIGRVTYEQYF	TGTGCCATCAGTGATATCGGCAGGGTAACCTACGAGCAGTACTTC
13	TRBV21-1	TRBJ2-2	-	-	CASSKSPNGELFF	TGTGCCAGCAGCAAAAGCCCGAACGGGGAGCTGTTTTTT
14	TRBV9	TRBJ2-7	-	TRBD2	CASSRTSGAYEQYF	TGTGCCAGCAGCAGGACTAGCGGAGCCTACGAGCAGTACTTC
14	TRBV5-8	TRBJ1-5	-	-	CASSRDGYNQPQHF	TGTGCCAGCAGCCGGGACGGTTATAATCAGCCCCAGCATTTT
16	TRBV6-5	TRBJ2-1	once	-	CASSYGTSPSYNEQFF	TGTGCCAGCAGTTACGGTACCAGCCCCAGCTACAATGAGCAGTTCTTC
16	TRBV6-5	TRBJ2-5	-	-	CASSYGILSGRETQYF	TGTGCCAGCAGTTATGGGATCTTATCAGGACGAGAGACCCAGTACTTC
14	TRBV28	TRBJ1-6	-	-	CASRKGNTNSPLHF	TGTGCCAGCAGGAAAGGGAATACTAATTCACCCCTCCACTTT
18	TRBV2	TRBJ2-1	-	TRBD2	CASRTLKTSGGSYNEQFF	TGTGCCAGCAGGACCCTTAAAACTAGCGGGGGCTCCTACAATGAGCAGTTCTTC
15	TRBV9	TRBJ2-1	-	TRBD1	CASRETGGSYNEQFF	TGTGCCAGCAGAGAGACAGGGGGGTCCTACAATGAGCAGTTCTTC
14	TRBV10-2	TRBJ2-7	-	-	CASSERPITYEQYF	TGCGCCAGCAGTGAGCGACCGATTACCTACGAGCAGTACTTC
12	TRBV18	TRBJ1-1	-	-	CASSSRGTEAFF	TGTGCCAGCTCTTCCCGGGGGACAGAAGCTTTCTTT
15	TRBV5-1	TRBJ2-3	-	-	CASSWGPQRVDTQYF	TGCGCCAGCAGCTGGGGCCCCCAACGCGTAGATACGCAGTATTTT
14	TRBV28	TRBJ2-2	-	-	CASAGWANTGELFF	TGTGCCAGCGCGGGGTGGGCGAACACCGGGGAGCTGTTTTTT
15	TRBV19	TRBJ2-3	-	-	CASSIAGVRTDTQYF	TGTGCCAGTAGTATAGCGGGAGTTCGTACAGATACGCAGTATTTT